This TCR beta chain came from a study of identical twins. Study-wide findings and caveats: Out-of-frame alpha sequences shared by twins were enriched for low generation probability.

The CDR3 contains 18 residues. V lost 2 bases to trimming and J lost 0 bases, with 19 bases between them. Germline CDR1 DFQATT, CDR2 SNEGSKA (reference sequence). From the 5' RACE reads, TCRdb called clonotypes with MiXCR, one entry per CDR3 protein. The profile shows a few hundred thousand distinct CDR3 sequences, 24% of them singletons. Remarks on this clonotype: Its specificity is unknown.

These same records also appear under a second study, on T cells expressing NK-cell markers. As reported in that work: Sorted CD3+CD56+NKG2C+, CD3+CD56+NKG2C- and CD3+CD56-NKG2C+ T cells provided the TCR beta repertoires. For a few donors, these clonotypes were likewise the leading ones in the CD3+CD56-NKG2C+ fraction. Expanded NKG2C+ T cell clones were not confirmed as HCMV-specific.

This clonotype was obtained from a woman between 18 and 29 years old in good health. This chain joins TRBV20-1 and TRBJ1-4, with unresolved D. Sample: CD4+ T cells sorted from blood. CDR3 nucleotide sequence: TGCAGTGCTAGATATATCCAGGCGAGATCTGCAACTAATGAAAAACTGTTTTTT. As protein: CSARYIQARSATNEKLFF.